This TCR beta chain emerged from a study of T cells in localized non-small cell lung cancer (TCRdb year 2020). Looking at the study overall: Comparing tumors with uninvolved tumor-adjacent lungs, the study looked at the T cell repertoires of roughly 250 patients with early-stage NSCLC. All 240 or so NSCLC patients in the cohort were treatment-naive and had localized lung tumors that were resected. A mean age of roughly 66 years was recorded for the NSCLC patients, of whom 120 to 150 were male and 100 to 110 were female. Here is what the overall study found, with its caveats: A median of approximately 57 of the top 100 tumor clones were detected in paired uninvolved adjacent lung, and around 30 of these tumor clones were also found among the top 100 clones of the paired uninvolved adjacent lung. Longer overall survival was associated with higher blood T cell density, whereas shorter survival was associated with higher adjacent-lung clonality. Uninvolved tumor-adjacent lung showed the highest T cell clonality, higher than tumor, which suggests more focused antigenic responses in the uninvolved tumor-adjacent lung. Because multi-region tumor sequencing was not done, intratumor heterogeneity could not be ruled out. Since the design was exploratory, TCR variables were selected using unadjusted p-values with no false-discovery rate correction.

Concerning this clone itself: Its recognized antigen is unknown. No per-base quality is available; no much larger clone lies one base away.

The immunoSEQ Assay was used to sequence TCR beta CDR3 regions from DNA. The study's processing was this. To compute T cell density, TCR beta template counts were normalized to usable DNA, which was estimated by amplifying housekeeping genes. Richness was estimated with the preseqR package, extrapolating to 400,000 templates for PBMC samples and 120,000 templates for tissue samples. Clonality was taken to be one minus Pielou's evenness. To identify tissue-enriched TCRs, differential abundance testing was run on productive amino-acid clonotypes with a minimum total count of 5 and an alpha of 0.1. The Jaccard Index and the Morisita Overlap Index were used to measure repertoire overlap between compartments. GLIPH grouped TCR beta CDR3s together with public tetramer-defined viral CDR3s, and a viral motif had to include at least three viral sequences and also show V-gene enrichment. What TCRdb holds here is the immuneACCESS table cut down to in-frame rearrangements. Part of the clones is not present; checked against another copy, under half of the missing clones reflect an unresolved V gene, and the others are unexplained. The V and J calls and the clone size are those of that table, but D and trimming were determined from the DNA. This sample lists 8,400 or so clones; around 87% were detected once. About 28% of the sample goes to the ten largest clones.

At diagnosis, tumor, uninvolved tumor-adjacent lung and peripheral blood were collected and then preserved as a mix of FFPE and fresh-frozen material. For TCR repertoire profiling, blood samples were analyzed in the form of peripheral blood mononuclear cells. The junction shows trimming of 5 bases on V and 4 bases on J, plus 11 bases between the germline ends. Reading from cysteine to phenylalanine, the CDR3 counts 14 amino acids. Only the CDR3 DNA stays, 42 bases, in frame from base 1. The germline V gene encodes CDR1 SEHNR and CDR2 FQNEAQ (reference sequence). This chain joins TRBV7-9 to TRBJ1-4, with the D gene too uncertain to name. This TCR was sampled from a male donor aged 60 or over with stage III lung adenocarcinoma. The material sequenced was peripheral blood, taken before any cancer treatment. The CDR3 is CASSPAQRNEKLFF. The nucleotides read TGTGCCAGCAGCCCCGCGCAGCGTAATGAAAAACTGTTTTTT.